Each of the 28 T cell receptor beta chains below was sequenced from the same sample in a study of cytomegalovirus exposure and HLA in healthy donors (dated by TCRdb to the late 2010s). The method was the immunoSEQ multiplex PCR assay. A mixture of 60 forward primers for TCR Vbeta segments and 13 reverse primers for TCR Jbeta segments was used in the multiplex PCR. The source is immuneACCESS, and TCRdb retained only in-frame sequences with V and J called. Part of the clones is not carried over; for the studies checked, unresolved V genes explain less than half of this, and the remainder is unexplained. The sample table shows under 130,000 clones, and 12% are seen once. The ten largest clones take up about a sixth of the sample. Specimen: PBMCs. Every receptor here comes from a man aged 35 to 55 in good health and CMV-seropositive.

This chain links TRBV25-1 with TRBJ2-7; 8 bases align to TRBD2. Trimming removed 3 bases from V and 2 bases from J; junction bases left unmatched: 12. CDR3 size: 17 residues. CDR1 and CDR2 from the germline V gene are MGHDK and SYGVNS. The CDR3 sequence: CASSDSQTSVGTYEQYF. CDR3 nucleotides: TGTGCCAGCAGTGATTCCCAGACTAGCGTGGGAACCTACGAGCAGTACTTC.

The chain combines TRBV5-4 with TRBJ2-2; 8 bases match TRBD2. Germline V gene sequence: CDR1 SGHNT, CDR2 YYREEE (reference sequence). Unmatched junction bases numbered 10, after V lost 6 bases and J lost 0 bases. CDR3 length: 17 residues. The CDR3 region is CASTRARGGANTGELFF. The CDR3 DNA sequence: TGTGCCAGCACCCGGGCCCGGGGGGGCGCGAACACCGGGGAGCTGTTTTTT.

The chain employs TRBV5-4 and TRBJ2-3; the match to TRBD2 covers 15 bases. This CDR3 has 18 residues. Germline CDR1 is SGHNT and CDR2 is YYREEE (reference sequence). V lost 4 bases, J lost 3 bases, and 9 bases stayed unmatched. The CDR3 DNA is TGTGCCAGCAGCCTAGGACTAGCGGGAGGGCCGCTGACAGATACGCAGTATTTT. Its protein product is CASSLGLAGGPLTDTQYF.

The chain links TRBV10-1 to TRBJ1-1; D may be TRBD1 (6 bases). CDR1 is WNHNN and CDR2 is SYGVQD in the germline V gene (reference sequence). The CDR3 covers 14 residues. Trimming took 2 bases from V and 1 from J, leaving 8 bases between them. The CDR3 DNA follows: TGCGCCAGCAGTGAGAACAGGGAGAACACTGAAGCTTTCTTT. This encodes CASSENRENTEAFF.

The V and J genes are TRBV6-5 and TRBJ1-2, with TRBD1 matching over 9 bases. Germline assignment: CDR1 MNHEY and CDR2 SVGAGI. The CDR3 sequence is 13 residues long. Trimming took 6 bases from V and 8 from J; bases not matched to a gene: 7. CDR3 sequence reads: CASSHRQGEGYTF. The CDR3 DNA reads TGTGCCAGCAGCCACCGACAGGGGGAAGGCTACACCTTC.

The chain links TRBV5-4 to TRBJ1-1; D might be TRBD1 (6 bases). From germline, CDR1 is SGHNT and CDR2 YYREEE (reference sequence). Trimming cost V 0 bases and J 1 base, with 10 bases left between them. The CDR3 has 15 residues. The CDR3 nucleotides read TGTGCCAGCAGCTTGGTCCAGGGGCCGAACACTGAAGCTTTCTTT. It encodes CASSLVQGPNTEAFF.

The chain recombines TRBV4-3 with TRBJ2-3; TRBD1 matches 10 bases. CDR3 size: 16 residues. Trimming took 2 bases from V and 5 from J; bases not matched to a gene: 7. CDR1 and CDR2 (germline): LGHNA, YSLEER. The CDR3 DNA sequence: TGCGCCAGCAGCCAAATTCCGGGACAGGGGAAAGATACGCAGTATTTT. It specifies CASSQIPGQGKDTQYF.

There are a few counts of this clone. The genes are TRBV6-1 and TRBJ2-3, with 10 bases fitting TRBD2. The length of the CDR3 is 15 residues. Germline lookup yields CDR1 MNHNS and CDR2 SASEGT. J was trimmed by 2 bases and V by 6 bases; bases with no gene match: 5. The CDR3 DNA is TGTGCCAGCAGCGTCCTAGCGGGAGACACAGATACGCAGTATTTT. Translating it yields CASSVLAGDTDTQYF.

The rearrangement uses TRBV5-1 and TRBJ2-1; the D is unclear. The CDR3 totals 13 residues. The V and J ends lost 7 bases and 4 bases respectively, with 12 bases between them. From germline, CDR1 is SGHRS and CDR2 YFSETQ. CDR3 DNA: TGCGCCAGCTTCAGACTTGATTACAATGAGCAGTTCTTC. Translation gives CASFRLDYNEQFF. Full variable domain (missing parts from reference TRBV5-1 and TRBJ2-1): KAGVTQTPRYLIKTRGQQVTLSCSPISGHRSVSWYQQTPGQGLQFLFEYFSETQRNKGNFPGRFSGRQFSNSRSEMNVSTLELGDSALYLCASFRLDYNEQFFGPGTRLTVL.

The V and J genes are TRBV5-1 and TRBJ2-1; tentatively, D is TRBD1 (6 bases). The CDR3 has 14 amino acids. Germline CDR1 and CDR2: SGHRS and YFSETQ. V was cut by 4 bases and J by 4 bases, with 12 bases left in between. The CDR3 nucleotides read TGCGCCAGCAGCCCCCTGGGACAATACAATGAGCAGTTCTTC. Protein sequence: CASSPLGQYNEQFF. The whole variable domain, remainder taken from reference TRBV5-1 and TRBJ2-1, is KAGVTQTPRYLIKTRGQQVTLSCSPISGHRSVSWYQQTPGQGLQFLFEYFSETQRNKGNFPGRFSGRQFSNSRSEMNVSTLELGDSALYLCASSPLGQYNEQFFGPGTRLTVL.

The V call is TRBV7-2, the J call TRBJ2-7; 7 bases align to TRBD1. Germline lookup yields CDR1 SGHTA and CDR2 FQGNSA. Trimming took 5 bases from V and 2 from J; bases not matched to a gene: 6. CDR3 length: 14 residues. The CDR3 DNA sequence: TGTGCCAGCAGCGGCAACAGGGGCGCCTACGAGCAGTACTTC. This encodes CASSGNRGAYEQYF.

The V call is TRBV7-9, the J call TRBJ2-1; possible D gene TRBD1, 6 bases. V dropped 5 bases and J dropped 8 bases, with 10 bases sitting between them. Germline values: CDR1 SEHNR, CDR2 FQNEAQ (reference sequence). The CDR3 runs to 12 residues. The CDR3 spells CASSPTGDEQFF. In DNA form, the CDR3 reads TGTGCCAGCAGCCCGACAGGAGATGAGCAGTTCTTC.

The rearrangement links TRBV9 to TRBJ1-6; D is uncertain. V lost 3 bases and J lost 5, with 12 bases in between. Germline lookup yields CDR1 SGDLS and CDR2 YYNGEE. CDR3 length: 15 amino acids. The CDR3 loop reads CASSAHSEDNSPLHF. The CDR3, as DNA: TGTGCCAGCAGCGCCCACTCCGAGGATAATTCACCCCTCCACTTT.

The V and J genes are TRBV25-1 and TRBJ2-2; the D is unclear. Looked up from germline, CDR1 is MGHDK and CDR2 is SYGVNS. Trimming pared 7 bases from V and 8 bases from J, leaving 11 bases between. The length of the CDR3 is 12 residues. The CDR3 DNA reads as TGTGCCAGCACCCTAGTGGCGGGGGAGCTGTTTTTT. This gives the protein CASTLVAGELFF.

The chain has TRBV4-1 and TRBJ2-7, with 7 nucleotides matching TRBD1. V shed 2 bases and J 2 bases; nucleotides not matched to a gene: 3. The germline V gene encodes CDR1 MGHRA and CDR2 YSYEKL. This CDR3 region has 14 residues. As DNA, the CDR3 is TGCGCCAGCAGCCAACCGGGACAGACCTACGAGCAGTACTTC. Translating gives CASSQPGQTYEQYF.

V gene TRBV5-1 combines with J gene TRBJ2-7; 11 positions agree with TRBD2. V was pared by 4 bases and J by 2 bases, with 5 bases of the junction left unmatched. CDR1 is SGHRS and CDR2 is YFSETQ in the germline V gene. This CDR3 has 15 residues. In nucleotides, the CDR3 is TGCGCCAGCAGCCTGGGACTAGCGGAGCCCTACGAGCAGTACTTC. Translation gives CASSLGLAEPYEQYF. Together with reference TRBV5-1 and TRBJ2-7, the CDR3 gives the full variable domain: KAGVTQTPRYLIKTRGQQVTLSCSPISGHRSVSWYQQTPGQGLQFLFEYFSETQRNKGNFPGRFSGRQFSNSRSEMNVSTLELGDSALYLCASSLGLAEPYEQYFGPGTRLTVT.

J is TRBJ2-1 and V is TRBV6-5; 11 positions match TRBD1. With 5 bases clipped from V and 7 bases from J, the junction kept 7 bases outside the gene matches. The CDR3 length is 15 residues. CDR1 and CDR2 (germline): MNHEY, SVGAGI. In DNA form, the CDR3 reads TGTGCCAGCAGTCCCCGGACAGGGGGCAAGAATGAGCAGTTCTTC. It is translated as CASSPRTGGKNEQFF.

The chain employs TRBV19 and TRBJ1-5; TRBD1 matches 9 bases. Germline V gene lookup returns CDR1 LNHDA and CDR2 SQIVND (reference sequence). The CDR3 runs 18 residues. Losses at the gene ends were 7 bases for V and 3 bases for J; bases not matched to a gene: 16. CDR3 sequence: CASTKSEQGALNNQPQHF. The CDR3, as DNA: TGTGCCAGTACCAAATCCGAACAGGGGGCATTAAACAATCAGCCCCAGCATTTT.

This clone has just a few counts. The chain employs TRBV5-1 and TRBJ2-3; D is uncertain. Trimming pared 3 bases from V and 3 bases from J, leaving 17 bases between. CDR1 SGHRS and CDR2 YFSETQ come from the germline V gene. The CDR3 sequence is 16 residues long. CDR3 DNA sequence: TGCGCCAGCAGCTCCCGTCGGCAACCCGGGACAGATACGCAGTATTTT. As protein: CASSSRRQPGTDTQYF.

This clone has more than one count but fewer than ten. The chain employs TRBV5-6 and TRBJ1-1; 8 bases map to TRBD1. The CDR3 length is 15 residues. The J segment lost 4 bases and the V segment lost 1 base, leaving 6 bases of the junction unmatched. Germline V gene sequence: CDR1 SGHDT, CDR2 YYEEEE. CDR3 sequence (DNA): TGTGCCAGCAGCTTGTTACAGGGGGTAGTCACTGAAGCTTTCTTT. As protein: CASSLLQGVVTEAFF.

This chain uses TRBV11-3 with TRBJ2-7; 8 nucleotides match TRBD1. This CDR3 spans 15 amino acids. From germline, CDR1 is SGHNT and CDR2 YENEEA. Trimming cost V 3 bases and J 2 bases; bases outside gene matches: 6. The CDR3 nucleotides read TGTGCCAGCAGCTTGGCGACAGGGGAAACCTACGAGCAGTACTTC. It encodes CASSLATGETYEQYF.

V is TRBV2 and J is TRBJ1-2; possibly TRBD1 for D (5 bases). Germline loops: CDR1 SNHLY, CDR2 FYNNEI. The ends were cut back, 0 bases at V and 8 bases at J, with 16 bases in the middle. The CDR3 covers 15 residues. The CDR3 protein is CASSEAAGRSRGYTF. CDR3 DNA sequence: TGTGCCAGCAGTGAAGCAGCAGGGCGCTCCAGAGGCTACACCTTC.

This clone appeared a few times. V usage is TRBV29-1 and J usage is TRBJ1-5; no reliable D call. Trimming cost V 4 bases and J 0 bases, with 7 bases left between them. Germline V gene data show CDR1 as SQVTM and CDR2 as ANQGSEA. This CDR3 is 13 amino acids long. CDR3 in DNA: TGCAGCGTTGGGCAAGATAGCAATCAGCCCCAGCATTTT. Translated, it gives CSVGQDSNQPQHF.

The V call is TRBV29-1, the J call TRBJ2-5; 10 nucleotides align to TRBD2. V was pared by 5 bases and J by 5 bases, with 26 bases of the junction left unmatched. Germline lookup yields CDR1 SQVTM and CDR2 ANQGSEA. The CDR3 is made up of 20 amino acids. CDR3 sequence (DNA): TGCAGCGTTCGCCCCCGGCTGGCGTTCGCCAGCGGGAGGGCATGGGAGACCCAGTACTTC. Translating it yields CSVRPRLAFASGRAWETQYF. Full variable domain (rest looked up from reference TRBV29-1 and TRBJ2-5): SAVISQKPSRDICQRGTSLTIQCQVDSQVTMMFWYRQQPGQSLTLIATANQGSEATYESGFVIDKFPISRPNLTFSTLTVSNMSPEDSSIYLCSVRPRLAFASGRAWETQYFGPGTRLLVL.

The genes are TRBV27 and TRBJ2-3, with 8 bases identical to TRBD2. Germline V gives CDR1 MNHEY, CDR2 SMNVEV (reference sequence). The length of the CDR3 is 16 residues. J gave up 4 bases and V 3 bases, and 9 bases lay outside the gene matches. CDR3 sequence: CASSFLPERGSDTQYF. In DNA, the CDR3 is TGTGCCAGCAGTTTTCTGCCTGAGCGGGGGTCAGATACGCAGTATTTT.

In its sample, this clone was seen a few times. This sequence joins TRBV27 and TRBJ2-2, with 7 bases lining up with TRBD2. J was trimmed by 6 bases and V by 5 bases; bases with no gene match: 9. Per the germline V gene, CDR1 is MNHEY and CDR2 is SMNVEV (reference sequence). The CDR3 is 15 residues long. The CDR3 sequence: CASSALYAGAGELFF. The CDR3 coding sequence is TGTGCCAGCAGTGCACTCTACGCGGGAGCCGGGGAGCTGTTTTTT.

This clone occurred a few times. CDR3 region: CASSYSWAGGNYEQYF. The DNA for the CDR3 is TGTGCCAGCAGTTACTCGTGGGCAGGGGGCAACTACGAGCAGTACTTC. The chain uses TRBV6-6 and TRBJ2-7; 8 nucleotides line up with TRBD1. The CDR3 extends over 16 amino acids. CDR1 is MNHNY, CDR2 SVGAGI, per germline (reference sequence). V was pared by 0 bases and J by 3 bases, with 7 bases of the junction left unmatched.

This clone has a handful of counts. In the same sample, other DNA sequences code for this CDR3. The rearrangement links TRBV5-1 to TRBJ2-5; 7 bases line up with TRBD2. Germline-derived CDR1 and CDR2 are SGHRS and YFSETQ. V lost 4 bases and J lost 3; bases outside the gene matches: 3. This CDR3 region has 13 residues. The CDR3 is CASSLGGEETQYF. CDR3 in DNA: TGCGCCAGCAGCCTGGGGGGGGAAGAGACCCAGTACTTC.